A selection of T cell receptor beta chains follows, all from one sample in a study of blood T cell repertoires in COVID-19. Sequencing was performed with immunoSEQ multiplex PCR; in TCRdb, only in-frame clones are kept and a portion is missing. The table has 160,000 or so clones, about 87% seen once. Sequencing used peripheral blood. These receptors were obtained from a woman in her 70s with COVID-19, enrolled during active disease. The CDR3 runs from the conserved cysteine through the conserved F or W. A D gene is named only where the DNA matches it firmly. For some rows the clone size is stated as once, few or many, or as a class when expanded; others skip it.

CDR3 DNA: TGTGCCAGCAGCTCAACACTGGGGGGCACTGAAGCTTTCTTT; CDR3 protein: CASSSTLGGTEAFF; D gene: .; CDR3 length: 14; V gene: TRBV7-3; J gene: TRBJ1-1; clone size: .
CDR3 DNA: TGTGCCAGCAGTTTTGACAGTTCTAACTATGGCTACACCTTC; CDR3 protein: CASSFDSSNYGYTF; D gene: .; CDR3 length: 14; V gene: TRBV11-2; J gene: TRBJ1-2; clone size: .
CDR3 DNA: TGTGCCAGCAGGGGGCCGGATAGGGGCTACACCTTC; CDR3 protein: CASRGPDRGYTF; D gene: TRBD1; CDR3 length: 12; V gene: TRBV19; J gene: TRBJ1-2; clone size: .
CDR3 DNA: TGCGCCAGCAGCCCCCCCGAGACTAGCATCAATGAGCAGTTCTTC; CDR3 protein: CASSPPETSINEQFF; D gene: TRBD2; CDR3 length: 15; V gene: TRBV5-1; J gene: TRBJ2-1; clone size: .
CDR3 DNA: TGCGCCAGCAGCGAACCGGGACAGGGGTTGACTTTCTTT; CDR3 protein: CASSEPGQGLTFF; D gene: TRBD1; CDR3 length: 13; V gene: TRBV5-1; J gene: TRBJ1-1; clone size: .
CDR3 DNA: TGTGCCAGCAGCGCCGTACATGACAGGGGTCGGGAGCCCCAGCATTTT; CDR3 protein: CASSAVHDRGREPQHF; D gene: TRBD1; CDR3 length: 16; V gene: TRBV5-5; J gene: TRBJ1-5; clone size: .
CDR3 DNA: TGTGCCAGCACCATCTTCACAGGGATCAACTATGGCTACACCTTC; CDR3 protein: CASTIFTGINYGYTF; D gene: .; CDR3 length: 15; V gene: TRBV6-5; J gene: TRBJ1-2; clone size: .
CDR3 DNA: TGCGCCAGCAGCTTGGAGGGACAGGGAACGGCACCCCTCCACTTT; CDR3 protein: CASSLEGQGTAPLHF; D gene: TRBD1; CDR3 length: 15; V gene: TRBV5-1; J gene: TRBJ1-6; clone size: .
CDR3 DNA: TGTGCCAGCAGTTCCGGGTCGAACACCGGGGAGCTGTTTTTT; CDR3 protein: CASSSGSNTGELFF; D gene: .; CDR3 length: 14; V gene: TRBV27; J gene: TRBJ2-2; clone size: few
CDR3 DNA: TGTGCCAGCAGCTCCCAGAGGGATTTCAATTCACCCCTCCACTTT; CDR3 protein: CASSSQRDFNSPLHF; D gene: .; CDR3 length: 15; V gene: TRBV7-2; J gene: TRBJ1-6; clone size: .
CDR3 DNA: TGTGCCAGCAGCCCACAGGGACGGGGAAACATTCAGTACTTC; CDR3 protein: CASSPQGRGNIQYF; D gene: .; CDR3 length: 14; V gene: TRBV3-1/TRBV3-2; J gene: TRBJ2-4; clone size: .
CDR3 DNA: TGTGCCAGCAATAAAGGACAGGGGAGCGACGAGCAGTACTTC; CDR3 protein: CASNKGQGSDEQYF; D gene: TRBD1; CDR3 length: 14; V gene: TRBV2; J gene: TRBJ2-7; clone size: .
CDR3 DNA: TGCGCCAGCAGCTCCGGAGGACAGGGCGGCTATGGCTACACCTTC; CDR3 protein: CASSSGGQGGYGYTF; D gene: TRBD1; CDR3 length: 15; V gene: TRBV5-1; J gene: TRBJ1-2; clone size: .
CDR3 DNA: TGTGCCAGCAGCTTAAACTCTATAGAGACCCAGTACTTC; CDR3 protein: CASSLNSIETQYF; D gene: .; CDR3 length: 13; V gene: TRBV7-8; J gene: TRBJ2-5; clone size: .
CDR3 DNA: TGTGCCAGCAGCCAGGAGCCTCGGACAAGGGGCTACACCTTC; CDR3 protein: CASSQEPRTRGYTF; D gene: .; CDR3 length: 14; V gene: TRBV5-5; J gene: TRBJ1-2; clone size: .
CDR3 DNA: TGTGCCAGCAGTAGGGGCGGGAAGAACACCGGGGAGCTGTTTTTT; CDR3 protein: CASSRGGKNTGELFF; D gene: .; CDR3 length: 15; V gene: TRBV6-5; J gene: TRBJ2-2; clone size: .
CDR3 DNA: TGTGCCAGCAGCTGGGACAGCCGGTTGTCCGAGCAGTACTTC; CDR3 protein: CASSWDSRLSEQYF; D gene: TRBD1; CDR3 length: 14; V gene: TRBV3-1/TRBV3-2; J gene: TRBJ2-7; clone size: .
CDR3 DNA: TGTGCCAGCTCTCCAGAACAGGGCCAGCAGTACTTC; CDR3 protein: CASSPEQGQQYF; D gene: .; CDR3 length: 12; V gene: TRBV18; J gene: TRBJ2-7; clone size: once
CDR3 DNA: TGCGCCAGCAGCTTCTCGGGACAGGAGAACACTGAAGCTTTCTTT; CDR3 protein: CASSFSGQENTEAFF; D gene: TRBD1; CDR3 length: 15; V gene: TRBV5-1; J gene: TRBJ1-1; clone size: .
CDR3 DNA: TGTGCCAGCACTCCGGACAAGAACACTGAAGCTTTCTTT; CDR3 protein: CASTPDKNTEAFF; D gene: .; CDR3 length: 13; V gene: TRBV5-6; J gene: TRBJ1-1; clone size: .
CDR3 DNA: TGTGCCAGCAGTTACGCACCGGGACAGGCCTATGGCTACACCTTC; CDR3 protein: CASSYAPGQAYGYTF; D gene: TRBD1; CDR3 length: 15; V gene: TRBV27; J gene: TRBJ1-2; clone size: .
CDR3 DNA: TGTGCCAGCTCACCGGCAGATTTTAACTATGGCTACACCTTC; CDR3 protein: CASSPADFNYGYTF; D gene: .; CDR3 length: 14; V gene: TRBV18; J gene: TRBJ1-2; clone size: .
CDR3 DNA: TGTGCCACCAGTGATTCAGCGGACAGGGCACATAAAGCTTTCTTT; CDR3 protein: CATSDSADRAHKAFF; D gene: TRBD1; CDR3 length: 15; V gene: TRBV24-1; J gene: TRBJ1-1; clone size: .
CDR3 DNA: TGTGCCAGCAGCTTACACCCTATACAGGGGACCGGGGAGCTGTTTTTT; CDR3 protein: CASSLHPIQGTGELFF; D gene: TRBD1; CDR3 length: 16; V gene: TRBV7-7; J gene: TRBJ2-2; clone size: .
CDR3 DNA: TGTGCCAGCAGCTTAGACAGGTCAACTAATGAAAAACTGTTTTTT; CDR3 protein: CASSLDRSTNEKLFF; D gene: .; CDR3 length: 15; V gene: TRBV7-9; J gene: TRBJ1-4; clone size: .
CDR3 DNA: TGTGCCAGCTCACACACTAGCGGCCAAGAGACCCAGTACTTC; CDR3 protein: CASSHTSGQETQYF; D gene: TRBD2; CDR3 length: 14; V gene: TRBV18; J gene: TRBJ2-5; clone size: .
CDR3 DNA: TGTGCCAGCAGCTTGGTCCTAGCGGGGAGATCTACTTACGAGCAGTACTTC; CDR3 protein: CASSLVLAGRSTYEQYF; D gene: TRBD2; CDR3 length: 17; V gene: TRBV5-4; J gene: TRBJ2-7; clone size: .
CDR3 DNA: TGTGCCAGCAGCCGGTCTGGAGGGGCCACAGATACGCAGTATTTT; CDR3 protein: CASSRSGGATDTQYF; D gene: .; CDR3 length: 15; V gene: TRBV3-1/TRBV3-2; J gene: TRBJ2-3; clone size: .
CDR3 DNA: TGTGCCAGCAGCTTAGCCCGAGGACAGGGAGGGAATGAAAAACTGTTTTTT; CDR3 protein: CASSLARGQGGNEKLFF; D gene: TRBD1; CDR3 length: 17; V gene: TRBV13; J gene: TRBJ1-4; clone size: .
CDR3 DNA: TGTGCCAGCAGTCATATCGGGGGTCCCGGTAGCAATCAGCCCCAGCATTTT; CDR3 protein: CASSHIGGPGSNQPQHF; D gene: .; CDR3 length: 17; V gene: TRBV9; J gene: TRBJ1-5; clone size: few
CDR3 DNA: TGCGCCAGCAGCCGAGAACAGCTGAACACTGAAGCTTTCTTT; CDR3 protein: CASSREQLNTEAFF; D gene: .; CDR3 length: 14; V gene: TRBV4-1; J gene: TRBJ1-1; clone size: few
CDR3 DNA: TGTGCCAGCAGTAAACCGAACAGCGGGACCTCCTACGAGCAGTACTTC; CDR3 protein: CASSKPNSGTSYEQYF; D gene: TRBD2; CDR3 length: 16; V gene: TRBV2; J gene: TRBJ2-7; clone size: once
CDR3 DNA: TGTGCCAGCAGCCAAGGGGGGGTGGGTGAAAAACTGTTTTTT; CDR3 protein: CASSQGGVGEKLFF; D gene: .; CDR3 length: 14; V gene: TRBV2; J gene: TRBJ1-4; clone size: .
CDR3 DNA: TGTGCCAGCAGCTTAGTGGGGGGGGCGGCGATTCAGCCCCAGCATTTT; CDR3 protein: CASSLVGGAAIQPQHF; D gene: .; CDR3 length: 16; V gene: TRBV7-2; J gene: TRBJ1-5; clone size: few
CDR3 DNA: TGTGCCAGCAGCTCCCCTCCGGGACACATCTACAATGAGCAGTTCTTC; CDR3 protein: CASSSPPGHIYNEQFF; D gene: .; CDR3 length: 16; V gene: TRBV28; J gene: TRBJ2-1; clone size: .
CDR3 DNA: TGTGCCAGCAGTGGCCCCGCTGGGAGGGGCCGCACCGGGGAGCTGTTTTTT; CDR3 protein: CASSGPAGRGRTGELFF; D gene: TRBD2; CDR3 length: 17; V gene: TRBV6-1; J gene: TRBJ2-2; clone size: .
CDR3 DNA: TGCGCCAGCAGCTTGGATTTTCAAAGGGGTTCACCCCTCCACTTT; CDR3 protein: CASSLDFQRGSPLHF; D gene: .; CDR3 length: 15; V gene: TRBV5-1; J gene: TRBJ1-6; clone size: once
CDR3 DNA: TGTGCCAGCAGTGAACTCTATGGCTACACCTTC; CDR3 protein: CASSELYGYTF; D gene: .; CDR3 length: 11; V gene: TRBV2; J gene: TRBJ1-2; clone size: .
CDR3 DNA: TGTGCCAGCAGCTTAGGTGGGCGGGGCACAGATACGCAGTATTTT; CDR3 protein: CASSLGGRGTDTQYF; D gene: .; CDR3 length: 15; V gene: TRBV11-2; J gene: TRBJ2-3; clone size: .
CDR3 DNA: TGTGCCAGCAGCCCGACAGGGGTGAATGAAAAACTGTTTTTT; CDR3 protein: CASSPTGVNEKLFF; D gene: TRBD1; CDR3 length: 14; V gene: TRBV7-2; J gene: TRBJ1-4; clone size: once
CDR3 DNA: TGTGCCAGCAGCCAAGAATCGGCTAGCGGCCCCTACGAGCAGTACTTC; CDR3 protein: CASSQESASGPYEQYF; D gene: TRBD2; CDR3 length: 16; V gene: TRBV3-1/TRBV3-2; J gene: TRBJ2-7; clone size: few
CDR3 DNA: TGTGCCAGCAGTTTGGGCAGTAATTCACCCCTCCACTTT; CDR3 protein: CASSLGSNSPLHF; D gene: .; CDR3 length: 13; V gene: TRBV12-3/TRBV12-4; J gene: TRBJ1-6; clone size: few
CDR3 DNA: TGTGCCAGCAGCCTGGGGGCCTTGCAGCCCCAGCATTTT; CDR3 protein: CASSLGALQPQHF; D gene: .; CDR3 length: 13; V gene: TRBV12-3/TRBV12-4; J gene: TRBJ1-5; clone size: .
CDR3 DNA: TGTGCCTGGAGTGTCAGTTTTGACTATGGCTACACCTTC; CDR3 protein: CAWSVSFDYGYTF; D gene: .; CDR3 length: 13; V gene: TRBV30; J gene: TRBJ1-2; clone size: .
CDR3 DNA: TGTGCCTGGAGTGAGAGATTAGATAGCAATCAGCCCCAGCATTTT; CDR3 protein: CAWSERLDSNQPQHF; D gene: .; CDR3 length: 15; V gene: TRBV30; J gene: TRBJ1-5; clone size: .
CDR3 DNA: TGTGCCACCAGTGATTGGGGCCCAGGGAGGAATTCACCCCTCCACTTT; CDR3 protein: CATSDWGPGRNSPLHF; D gene: .; CDR3 length: 16; V gene: TRBV24-1; J gene: TRBJ1-6; clone size: .
CDR3 DNA: TGCGCCAGCAGCCTACTGACAGGGGGCGCCGTGAACACTGAAGCTTTCTTT; CDR3 protein: CASSLLTGGAVNTEAFF; D gene: TRBD1; CDR3 length: 17; V gene: TRBV5-1; J gene: TRBJ1-1; clone size: .
CDR3 DNA: TGTGCCATCAGCGCTCTACAGGGGGCTCAGAGAAACACCATATATTTT; CDR3 protein: CAISALQGAQRNTIYF; D gene: TRBD1; CDR3 length: 16; V gene: TRBV10-3; J gene: TRBJ1-3; clone size: few
CDR3 DNA: TGTGCCACCAGCAGAGATCTAGCCGGGGGGGCACACGAGCAGTACTTC; CDR3 protein: CATSRDLAGGAHEQYF; D gene: TRBD2; CDR3 length: 16; V gene: TRBV15; J gene: TRBJ2-7; clone size: .